Below are 2 T cell receptor beta chains sequenced from a single sample in a study of OX40 agonist ivuxolimab in advanced cancers. TCRdb's copy holds only in-frame clones and misses some; the assay was immunoSEQ multiplex PCR. The sample includes about 31,000 clones, 80% to 90% of them seen just once. The material sequenced was CD4+ or CD8+ T cells sorted from blood, taken in a trial of the OX40 agonist ivuxolimab. These receptors were collected from an adult with an advanced solid tumor such as melanoma, head and neck, liver or kidney cancer.

The genes are TRBV28 and TRBJ2-7; D gene uncertain. Germline V gene data show CDR1 as MDHEN and CDR2 as SYDVKM. Deletions cut 2 bases from V and 5 bases from J, with 13 bases between. There are 14 residues in the CDR3. This CDR3 is CASSLSWASHEQYF. DNA of the CDR3: TGTGCCAGCAGTTTAAGTTGGGCCAGCCACGAGCAGTACTTC. Using reference TRBV28 and TRBJ2-7 for the parts outside the CDR3, the full variable domain is DVKVTQSSRYLVKRTGEKVFLECVQDMDHENMFWYRQDPGLGLRLIYFSYDVKMKEKGDIPEGYSVSREKKERFSLILESASTNQTSMYLCASSLSWASHEQYFGPGTRLTVT.

The chain is built from TRBV9 and TRBJ2-7, with D perhaps given as TRBD1 or TRBD2 (5 bases each). The CDR3 has 13 amino acids. Trimming took 2 bases from V and 0 from J, leaving 6 bases between them. The germline V gene has CDR1 SGDLS and CDR2 YYNGEE. For the CDR3, the DNA is TGTGCCAGCAGCGTGGGGGACTCCTACGAGCAGTACTTC. Protein: CASSVGDSYEQYF.